Shown below are 21 T cell receptor beta chains from a single sample sequenced in a study of blood T cell repertoires in COVID-19. Libraries were prepared by immunoSEQ multiplex PCR; TCRdb keeps only in-frame clonotypes and omits some of them. The table lists hundreds of thousands of clones, around nine tenths of them singletons. The sequencing input was peripheral blood. These TCRs come from a man between 65 and 79 years old with acute or convalescent COVID-19.

The CDR3 DNA sequence: TGTGCCACCAGCGCCCGGGACACCCCACAGGGACATGGGGGCAATCAGCCCCAGCATTTT. It is translated as CATSARDTPQGHGGNQPQHF. The chain carries TRBV15 and TRBJ1-5; a weak D match, TRBD1 (6 bases). The germline V gene has CDR1 LNHNV and CDR2 YYDKDF (reference sequence). V was trimmed by 5 bases and J by 2 bases, leaving 28 bases between them. This CDR3 is built from 20 residues.

V usage is TRBV24-1 and J usage is TRBJ2-3; D is possibly TRBD2 (6 bases). The CDR3 sequence is 14 residues long. V was cut by 9 bases and J by 2 bases, with 14 bases left in between. Germline CDR1 reads KGHDR; CDR2 reads SFDVKD. The CDR3: CATRIADFTDTQYF. CDR3 bases: TGTGCCACCCGGATAGCGGACTTCACAGATACGCAGTATTTT.

The count of this clone is one. V is TRBV15 and J is TRBJ1-1; D not resolved. The germline CDR1 and CDR2 sequences are LNHNV and YYDKDF (reference sequence). CDR3 length: 14 residues. V was trimmed by 4 bases and J by 3 bases, leaving 12 bases between them. CDR3 amino acids: CATSKEREDTEAFF. In DNA, the CDR3 is TGTGCCACCAGCAAGGAAAGGGAGGACACTGAAGCTTTCTTT.

This chain uses TRBV4-2 with TRBJ2-1, with D possibly matching TRBD1 (7 bases). The CDR3 sequence is 14 residues long. Germline V gene data show CDR1 as LGHNA and CDR2 as YNFKEQ. V gave up 1 base and J gave up 6 bases, with 10 bases separating them. CDR3: CASSQAGGGNEQFF. CDR3 sequence (DNA): TGTGCCAGCAGCCAAGCAGGGGGAGGCAATGAGCAGTTCTTC.

This chain links TRBV7-2 with TRBJ1-4, with TRBD1 matching 9 bases. The J segment lost 6 bases and the V segment lost 0 bases, leaving 8 bases of the junction unmatched. There are 17 residues in the CDR3. Germline V lookup: CDR1 SGHTA, CDR2 FQGNSA. CDR3 bases: TGTGCCAGCAGCTTAGCGCTTTTGGGACAGGGTGATGAAAAACTGTTTTTT. Its translation: CASSLALLGQGDEKLFF.

The chain has TRBV18 and TRBJ2-1, with D maybe TRBD2 (7 bases). Germline V lookup: CDR1 KGHSH, CDR2 LQKENI. This CDR3 has 17 amino acids. Trimming stripped 2 bases from V and 7 bases from J, with 21 bases between. CDR3 in amino acids: CASSPGPAGGPWNEQFF. CDR3 sequence (DNA): TGTGCCAGCTCACCAGGCCCCGCCGGGGGGCCTTGGAATGAGCAGTTCTTC.

V is TRBV6-6 and J is TRBJ1-5, with 9 bases fitting TRBD1. Trimming took 6 bases from V and 2 from J; bases not matched to a gene: 5. Looked up from germline, CDR1 is MNHNY and CDR2 is SVGAGI (reference sequence). The CDR3 contains 15 residues. The DNA of the CDR3 is TGTGCCAGCAGGGACAGGGGCGGGGGCAATCAGCCCCAGCATTTT. Translation: CASRDRGGGNQPQHF.

This chain joins TRBV7-9 and TRBJ1-5; no reliable D call. From germline, CDR1 is SEHNR and CDR2 FQNEAQ (reference sequence). The CDR3 is 13 amino acids. The V and J ends lost 1 base and 5 bases respectively, with 6 bases between them. The CDR3 coding sequence is TGTGCCAGCAGCTTAGGGCCCGATCAGCCCCAGCATTTT. Its translation is CASSLGPDQPQHF.

The chain has TRBV7-3 and TRBJ2-3, with 7 bases aligning to TRBD2. The CDR3 covers 16 residues. The germline gives CDR1 SGHTA, CDR2 FQGTGA. Trimming removed 5 bases from V and 6 bases from J; junction bases left unmatched: 14. CDR3 bases: TGTGCCAGCAGCCCTAGGGGCGGGGGATTTGCCGATACGCAGTATTTT. Residues: CASSPRGGGFADTQYF.

The rearrangement links TRBV5-4 to TRBJ1-2; 7 bases fit TRBD1. With 0 bases clipped from V and 8 bases from J, the junction kept 4 bases outside the gene matches. Germline lookup yields CDR1 SGHNT and CDR2 YYREEE (reference sequence). CDR3 length: 13 residues. CDR3 in amino acids: CASSLASGGGYTF. The CDR3 region has the DNA TGTGCCAGCAGCTTGGCGTCAGGGGGGGGCTACACCTTC.

This chain joins TRBV21-1 and TRBJ2-1; TRBD1, the table's D call, was not compared with the DNA. TRBV21-1 is a documented pseudogene. The CDR3 is made up of 18 amino acids. The CDR3 bases are TGTGCCAGCAGCAAAGTGGGGGACAGGGGCGGTTGGGTGGGTGAGCAGTTCTTC. Protein product: CASSKVGDRGGWVGEQFF.

This chain joins TRBV3-1 (or the pseudogene TRBV3-2) and TRBJ2-2; D perhaps matches TRBD2 (6 bases). CDR3 length: 15 amino acids. Germline lookup yields CDR1 LGHDT and CDR2 YNNKEL (reference sequence). V was shortened by 4 bases and J by 0 bases, with 9 bases between the two germline ends. The CDR3 protein is CASSPRLANTGELFF. CDR3 bases: TGTGCCAGCAGCCCCCGACTAGCGAACACCGGGGAGCTGTTTTTT.

The genes are TRBV7-2 and TRBJ2-5; 9 bases align to TRBD2. Germline V gene sequence: CDR1 SGHTA, CDR2 FQGNSA. The CDR3 has 15 amino acids. Losses at the gene ends were 5 bases for V and 2 bases for J; bases not matched to a gene: 6. The CDR3 protein is CASSPQRGVQETQYF. CDR3 sequence (DNA): TGTGCCAGCAGCCCCCAGCGGGGGGTGCAAGAGACCCAGTACTTC.

The chain combines TRBV9 with TRBJ2-5; TRBD2 matches at 11 bases. There are 17 residues in the CDR3. J lost 5 bases, V lost 4 bases, and 13 bases had no gene match. CDR1 is SGDLS and CDR2 is YYNGEE in the germline V gene. CDR3 amino acids: CASSTTGRLAGLETQYF. The DNA of the CDR3 is TGTGCCAGCAGCACGACGGGGAGACTAGCGGGATTGGAGACCCAGTACTTC.

V usage is TRBV9 and J usage is TRBJ1-1, with D unresolved. V gave up 0 bases and J gave up 4 bases, with 10 bases separating them. The CDR3 covers 14 residues. CDR1 is SGDLS, CDR2 YYNGEE, per germline. In DNA, the CDR3 is TGTGCCAGCAGCGTAGGGGAGAGGATCACTGAAGCTTTCTTT. Its protein product is CASSVGERITEAFF.

The chain combines TRBV21-1 with TRBJ2-2; TRBD2 is taken as the D call from the table, unchecked against the DNA. TRBV21-1 is a listed pseudogene. This CDR3 has 16 residues. Here the CDR3 reads CASSNLAGANTGELFF. The DNA of the CDR3 is TGTGCCAGCAGCAATTTAGCGGGAGCGAACACCGGGGAGCTGTTTTTT.

The rearrangement joins TRBV6-2 or TRBV6-3 to TRBJ2-7; 7 bases map to TRBD2. CDR3 size: 15 residues. Trimming at V came to 2 bases and at J to 4 bases, leaving 8 bases not matched to a gene. From germline, CDR1 is MNHEY and CDR2 SVGEGT. CDR3 sequence (DNA): TGTGCCAGCAGTTACAAGTGGGAGGGCTCATACGAGCAGTACTTC. Protein product: CASSYKWEGSYEQYF.

The chain recombines TRBV2 with TRBJ1-3; 7 nucleotides align to TRBD1. The junction had 2 bases not matched to a gene; V was cut back by 3 bases and J by 0 bases. The CDR3 is 15 amino acids. In germline, CDR1 is SNHLY, CDR2 FYNNEI. Written as DNA, the CDR3 is TGTGCCAGCAGTGAGGGACAGCTCTCTGGAAACACCATATATTTT. Its translation: CASSEGQLSGNTIYF. Full variable domain (rest looked up from reference TRBV2 and TRBJ1-3): EPEVTQTPSHQVTQMGQEVILRCVPISNHLYFYWYRQILGQKVEFLVSFYNNEISEKSEIFDDQFSVERPDGSNFTLKIRSTKLEDSAMYFCASSEGQLSGNTIYFGEGSWLTVV.

The chain couples TRBV6-5 to TRBJ2-3; TRBD1 aligns across 8 bases. The germline V gene encodes CDR1 MNHEY and CDR2 SVGAGI. CDR3 size: 13 residues. Germline trimming cut 8 bases from V and 4 bases from J; bases unmatched to any gene: 5. The DNA of the CDR3 is TGTGCCAGCTTGGACAGGGCCCCAGATACGCAGTATTTT. Translated: CASLDRAPDTQYF.

This clone has just one count. V is TRBV3-1 (or the pseudogene TRBV3-2) and J is TRBJ2-5, with TRBD2 identical over 12 bases. Losses at the gene ends were 4 bases for V and 5 bases for J; bases not matched to a gene: 8. The CDR3 spans 16 residues. Germline V lookup: CDR1 LGHDT, CDR2 YNNKEL (reference sequence). The CDR3: CASSPPSGRAQETQYF. In DNA, the CDR3 is TGTGCCAGCAGCCCCCCTAGCGGGAGGGCCCAGGAGACCCAGTACTTC.

The rearrangement links TRBV18 to TRBJ1-2, with a weak D call TRBD1 (5 bases). CDR1 KGHSH and CDR2 LQKENI come from the germline V gene. This CDR3 has 15 residues. Trimming shortened V by 3 bases and J by 4 bases, and 15 bases separated the two germline ends. CDR3 region: CASSPQGANSYGYTF. CDR3 DNA: TGTGCCAGCTCACCTCAAGGGGCCAACTCCTATGGCTACACCTTC.